The 17 T cell receptor beta chains below come from one sample, sequenced in a study of molecular identifiers for immune sequencing clone quantification. Via MiXCR, TCRdb re-called the PCR reads, giving one row per CDR3 protein. The table records 15,000 to 20,000 distinct CDR3 sequences, roughly 22% of them present only once. Sequenced input: naive CD8+ T cells from blood, with Jurkat cell RNA spiked in. The subset denotes: FACS-sorted CD8+CD4-CCR7+CD45RA+ naive T cells. Receptor source: a human donor in good health. Some libraries in this study had Jurkat cell RNA spiked in.

This chain joins TRBV27 and TRBJ2-7; D gene uncertain. The CDR3 sequence is 14 residues long. Germline V gene lookup returns CDR1 MNHEY and CDR2 SMNVEV (reference sequence). Trimming took off 2 bases at V and 6 bases at J, with 14 bases between the two ends. CDR3 nucleotide sequence: TGTGCCAGCAGTTTACGTGACCTCCCTCGCGAGCAGTACTTC. It encodes CASSLRDLPREQYF.

The chain couples TRBV20-1 to TRBJ2-7; weak D call: TRBD1 (6 bases). V lost 5 bases and J lost 0, with 17 bases in between. The V gene's germline CDR1 is DFQATT and CDR2 SNEGSKA (reference sequence). The CDR3 has 15 residues. The CDR3 protein is CSAHNRDKSSYEQYF. CDR3 nucleotides: TGCAGTGCTCATAACCGGGACAAGAGCTCCTACGAGCAGTACTTC.

This clonotype was seen at least ten times. This chain uses TRBV29-1 with TRBJ1-1; no clear D gene. The V end was cut by 7 bases, the J end by 7 bases, with 13 bases between. In germline, CDR1 is SQVTM, CDR2 ANQGSEA. The CDR3 is 11 residues long. The CDR3 region is CSARAPIEAFF. The CDR3 bases are TGCAGCGCCCGGGCCCCCATTGAAGCTTTCTTT.

The gene calls are TRBV20-1 and TRBJ1-5; D not resolved. V was trimmed by 0 bases and J by 3 bases, leaving 12 bases between them. CDR1 and CDR2 (germline): DFQATT, SNEGSKA (reference sequence). The CDR3 totals 15 residues. The CDR3 protein is CSARESVWANQPQHF. In nucleotides, the CDR3 is TGCAGTGCTAGAGAGTCCGTTTGGGCCAATCAGCCCCAGCATTTT.

This clonotype was counted a few times. This chain links TRBV18 with TRBJ2-1; D is perhaps TRBD2 (6 bases). Trimming pared 0 bases from V and 5 bases from J, leaving 14 bases between. Germline CDR1 KGHSH, CDR2 LQKENI. The CDR3 sequence is 16 residues long. CDR3 sequence (DNA): TGTGCCAGCTCACCACCGGAGCGGGCCGGTGACAATGAGCAGTTCTTC. Protein product: CASSPPERAGDNEQFF.

Note on this clonotype: A much larger clone differs by one base, so this may be a read error. The rearrangement joins TRBV29-1 to TRBJ1-2, with no clear D. Trimming took 2 bases from V and 4 from J, leaving 8 bases between them. The CDR3 is 12 residues long. Germline lookup yields CDR1 SQVTM and CDR2 ANQGSEA. The CDR3 here is CSVECRAYGYTF. The CDR3, as DNA: TGCAGCGTTGAATGCCGGGCCTATGGCTACACCTTC.

This clonotype was observed at least ten times. The chain recombines TRBV4-1 with TRBJ2-1, with D hard to call. The CDR3 is 15 amino acids. Germline V gene data show CDR1 as MGHRA and CDR2 as YSYEKL. With 1 base removed from V and 6 bases from J, the gap between germline ends came to 13 bases. The CDR3 DNA reads TGCGCCAGCAGCCAAGTCCCGGACCACCGCAATGAGCAGTTCTTC. It specifies CASSQVPDHRNEQFF.

This clonotype came up many times. The V gene is TRBV5-5, the J gene TRBJ2-3, with D possibly matching TRBD2 (5 bases). This CDR3 has 14 amino acids. In germline, CDR1 is SGHKS, CDR2 YYEKEE (reference sequence). Trimming stripped 4 bases from V and 6 bases from J, with 15 bases between. CDR3 nucleotide sequence: TGTGCCAGCAGCCTGTCGGGGAATTTGGATACGCAGTATTTT. Its protein is CASSLSGNLDTQYF.

This clonotype was counted ten times or more. The chain has TRBV9 and TRBJ2-7; tentatively, D is TRBD1 or TRBD2 (5 bases each). Deletions cut 3 bases from V and 2 bases from J, with 9 bases between. CDR1 and CDR2 from the germline V gene are SGDLS and YYNGEE. This CDR3 region has 13 residues. The CDR3 loop reads CASSGGATYEQYF. CDR3 DNA sequence: TGTGCCAGCAGCGGAGGGGCAACCTACGAGCAGTACTTC.

Notes on this clonotype: One base away lies a much larger clone, so this may be a sequencing read error. This chain connects TRBV27 to TRBJ2-1, with D perhaps TRBD1 or TRBD2 (5 bases each). From germline, CDR1 is MNHEY and CDR2 SMNVEV (reference sequence). V was trimmed by 8 bases and J by 4 bases, leaving 15 bases between them. The CDR3 extends over 14 amino acids. CDR3 bases: TGTGCCAGCGGCACGGGACCGATGTACAATGAGCAGTTCTTC. Residues: CASGTGPMYNEQFF.

The rearrangement joins TRBV6-1 to TRBJ1-1; the D is unclear. CDR1 MNHNS and CDR2 SASEGT come from the germline V gene. This CDR3 is built from 15 residues. V lost 2 bases and J lost 0, with 10 bases in between. Written as DNA, the CDR3 is TGTGCCAGCAGTGAATATGGCTCCTTGAACACTGAAGCTTTCTTT. Translating it yields CASSEYGSLNTEAFF.

By frequency in the sample, this clonotype is large. The chain is built from TRBV29-1 and TRBJ1-2, with a tentative D call TRBD1 (5 bases). V lost 7 bases to trimming and J lost 6 bases, with 21 bases between them. Germline assignment: CDR1 SQVTM and CDR2 ANQGSEA. This CDR3 has 14 amino acids. CDR3 protein: CSAPSTDLADGYTF. The DNA of the CDR3 is TGCAGCGCCCCGTCGACAGATCTAGCAGATGGCTACACCTTC. Full variable domain (missing parts from reference TRBV29-1 and TRBJ1-2): SAVISQKPSRDICQRGTSLTIQCQVDSQVTMMFWYRQQPGQSLTLIATANQGSEATYESGFVIDKFPISRPNLTFSTLTVSNMSPEDSSIYLCSAPSTDLADGYTFGSGTRLTVV.

CDR3: CASSWVRAGDPHEQFF. The CDR3 DNA sequence: TGTGCCAGCAGCTGGGTACGAGCGGGAGATCCCCATGAGCAGTTCTTC. The V and J genes are TRBV7-8 and TRBJ2-1, with 8 bases matching TRBD2. Germline loops: CDR1 SGHVS, CDR2 FQNEAQ. J gave up 8 bases and V 4 bases, and 13 bases lay outside the gene matches. CDR3 length equals 16 residues.

This clonotype was picked up a small number of times. The chain links TRBV29-1 to TRBJ2-7; tentative D call: TRBD1 (5 bases). There are 13 residues in the CDR3. CDR1 and CDR2 (germline): SQVTM, ANQGSEA. Trimming cost V 6 bases and J 1 base, with 13 bases left between them. The CDR3 sequence: CSVKLQVSYEQYF. As DNA, the CDR3 is TGCAGCGTGAAATTACAGGTATCCTACGAGCAGTACTTC.

In regard to this clonotype: Germline is not matched at one junction end, which may reflect a read error. The rearrangement joins TRBV12-3 or TRBV12-4 to TRBJ2-5; maybe TRBD1 (5 bases). The CDR3 extends over 13 amino acids. The CDR3 nucleotides read TGTGCTAGCAGCCTCCAGGGCGTGGAGACCCAGTACTTC. It translates to CASSLQGVETQYF.

This clonotype was picked up many times. This sequence joins TRBV20-1 and TRBJ2-2; D gene unclear. V was trimmed by 0 bases and J by 4 bases, leaving 9 bases between them. CDR1 and CDR2 (germline): DFQATT, SNEGSKA (reference sequence). The CDR3 consists of 14 residues. CDR3 sequence: CSARDRVLTGELFF. CDR3 nucleotide sequence: TGCAGTGCTAGAGATCGGGTCCTCACCGGGGAGCTGTTTTTT.

The rearrangement links TRBV4-3 to TRBJ2-1; TRBD2 aligns across 8 bases. Unmatched junction bases numbered 17, after V lost 0 bases and J lost 1 base. Germline assignment: CDR1 LGHNA and CDR2 YSLEER. This CDR3 contains 21 residues. CDR3 region: CASSQDSPVEKGTRSYNEQFF. CDR3 sequence (DNA): TGCGCCAGCAGCCAAGATTCGCCGGTGGAAAAGGGGACTAGGTCCTACAATGAGCAGTTCTTC.